A single TCR beta chain is shown here with its context. This entry is derived from a study of monozygotic twins with inflammatory bowel disease. Every single donor had a roughly 2.5 ml blood sample drawn. Eight separate reactions per sample yielded the cDNA. From the 5' RACE reads, TCRdb lists one entry per CDR3 protein and no DNA. Its table records about 300,000 distinct CDR3 sequences. The CDR3 runs 15 residues. Germline V gene lookup returns CDR1 SGHTA and CDR2 FQGNSA. This sequence was found in a human donor with ulcerative colitis or Crohn's disease, or a healthy co-twin of an affected twin (not recorded which). The sequenced sample consisted of blood. The chain couples TRBV7-2 to TRBJ2-7; the TCRdb call, TRBD1, lacks DNA for checking. CDR3 residues: CASRDDGQLNYEQYF. Combining the CDR3 with reference TRBV7-2 and TRBJ2-7 gives the whole variable domain GAGVSQSPSNKVTEKGKDVELRCDPISGHTALYWYRQSLGQGLEFLIYFQGNSAPDKSGLPSDRFSAERTGGSVSTLTIQRTQQEDSAVYLCASRDDGQLNYEQYFGPGTRLTVT.